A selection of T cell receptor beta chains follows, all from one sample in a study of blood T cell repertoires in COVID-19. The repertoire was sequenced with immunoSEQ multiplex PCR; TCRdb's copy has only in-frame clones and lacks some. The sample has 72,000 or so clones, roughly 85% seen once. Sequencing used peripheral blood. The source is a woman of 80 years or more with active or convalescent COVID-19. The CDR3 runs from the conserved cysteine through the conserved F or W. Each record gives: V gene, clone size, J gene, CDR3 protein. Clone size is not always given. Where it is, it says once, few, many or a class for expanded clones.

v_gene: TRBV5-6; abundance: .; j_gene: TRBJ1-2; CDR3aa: CASSTTQGDGYTF
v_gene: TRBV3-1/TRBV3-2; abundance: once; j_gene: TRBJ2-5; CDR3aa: CASGGGAVAETQYF
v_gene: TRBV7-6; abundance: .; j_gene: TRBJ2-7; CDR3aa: CASSLAQGIVYEQYF
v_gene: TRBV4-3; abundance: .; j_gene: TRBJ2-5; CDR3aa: CASSPIGTPETQYF
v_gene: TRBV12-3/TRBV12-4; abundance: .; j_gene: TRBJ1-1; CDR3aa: CASSFFAEAFF
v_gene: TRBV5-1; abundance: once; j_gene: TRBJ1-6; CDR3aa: CASSLDLNSPLHF
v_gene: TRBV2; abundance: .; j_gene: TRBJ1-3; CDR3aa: CASLLQGIGNTIYF
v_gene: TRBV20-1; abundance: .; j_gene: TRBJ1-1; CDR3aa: CSADDSAEAFF
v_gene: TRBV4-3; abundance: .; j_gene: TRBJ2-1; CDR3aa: CASSKTSGGAFEQFF
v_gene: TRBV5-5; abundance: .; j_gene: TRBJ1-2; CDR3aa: CASSLEDRDYGYTF
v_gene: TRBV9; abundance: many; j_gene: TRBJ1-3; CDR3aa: CASSFGDSGNTIYF
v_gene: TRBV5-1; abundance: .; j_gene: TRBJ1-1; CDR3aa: CASSLVVFGGGDTEAFF
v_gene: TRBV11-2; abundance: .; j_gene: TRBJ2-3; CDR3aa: CASSPGLAGGTQYF
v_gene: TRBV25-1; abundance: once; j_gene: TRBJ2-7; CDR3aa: CASGGGLYEQYF
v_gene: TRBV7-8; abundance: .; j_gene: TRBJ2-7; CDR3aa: CASSLGLTRGYEQYF
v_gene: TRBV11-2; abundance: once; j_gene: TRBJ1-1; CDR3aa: CASSLIGNEAFF
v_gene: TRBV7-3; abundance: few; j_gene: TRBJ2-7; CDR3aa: CASSLQVSGLGSEQYF
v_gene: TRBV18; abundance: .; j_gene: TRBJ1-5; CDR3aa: CASSTQGYNQPQHF
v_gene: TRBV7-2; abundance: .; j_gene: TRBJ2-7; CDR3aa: CASSLALSGGIYEQYF
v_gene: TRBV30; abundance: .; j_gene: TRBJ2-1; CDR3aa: CAWSVRRGTWDEQFF
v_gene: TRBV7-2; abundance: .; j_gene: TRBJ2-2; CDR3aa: CASSLAIGELFF
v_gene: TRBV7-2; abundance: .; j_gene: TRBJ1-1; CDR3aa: CASSPLGGDTEAFF
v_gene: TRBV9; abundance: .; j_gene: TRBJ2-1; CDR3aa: CASSSRDYGNGQFF
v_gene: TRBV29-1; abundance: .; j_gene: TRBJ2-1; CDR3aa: CSVEDPRASGGAGDEQFF
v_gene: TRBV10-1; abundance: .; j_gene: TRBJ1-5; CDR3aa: CASSESRGGSNQPQHF
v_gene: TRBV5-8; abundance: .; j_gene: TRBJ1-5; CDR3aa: CASSLGLPGSWSQHF
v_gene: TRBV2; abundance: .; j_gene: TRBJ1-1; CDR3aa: CASSQNTEAFF
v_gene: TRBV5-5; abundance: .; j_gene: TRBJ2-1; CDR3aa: CASSLVLLRDWASGEQFF
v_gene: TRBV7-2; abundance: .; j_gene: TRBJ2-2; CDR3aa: CASSFAENTGELFF
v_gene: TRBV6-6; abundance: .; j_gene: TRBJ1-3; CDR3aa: CASSSQGSGNTIYF
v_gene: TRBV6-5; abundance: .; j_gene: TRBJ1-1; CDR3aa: CASSYGSGNTEAFF
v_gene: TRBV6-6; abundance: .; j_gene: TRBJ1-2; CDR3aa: CASSKAGTYGYTF
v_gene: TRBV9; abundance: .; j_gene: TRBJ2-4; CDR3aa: CASSTTENIQYF
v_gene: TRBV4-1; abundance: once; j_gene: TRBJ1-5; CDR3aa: CASSQFFTGGWQPQHF
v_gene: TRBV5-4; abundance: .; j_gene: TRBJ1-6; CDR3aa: CASSLVRGGSPLHF
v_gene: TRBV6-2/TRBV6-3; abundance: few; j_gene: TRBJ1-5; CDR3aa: CASSYWDNRVSPQHF
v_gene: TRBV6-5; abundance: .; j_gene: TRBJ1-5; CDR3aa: CASRQYSNQPQHF
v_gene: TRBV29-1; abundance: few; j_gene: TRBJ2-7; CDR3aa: CSVFTGSSYEQYF
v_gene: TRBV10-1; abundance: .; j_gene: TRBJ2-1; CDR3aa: CASRGDNRDREFF
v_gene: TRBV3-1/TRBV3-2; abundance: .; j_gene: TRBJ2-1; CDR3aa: CASSQDRLAGQFF
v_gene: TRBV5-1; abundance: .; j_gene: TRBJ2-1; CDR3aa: CASSWGPSSYNEQFF
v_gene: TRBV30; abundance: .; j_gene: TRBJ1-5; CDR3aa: CAWSAWDKNSNQPQHF
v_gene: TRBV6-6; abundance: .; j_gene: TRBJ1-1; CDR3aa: CASSRGTGAGVEAFF
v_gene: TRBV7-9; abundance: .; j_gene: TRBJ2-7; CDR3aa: CASSLAGTNYEQYF
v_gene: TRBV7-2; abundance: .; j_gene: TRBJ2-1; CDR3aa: CASSPTGTSGGTNNEQFF
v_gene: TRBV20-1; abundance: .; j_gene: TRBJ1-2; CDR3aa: CSASPPGQGTRGYTF
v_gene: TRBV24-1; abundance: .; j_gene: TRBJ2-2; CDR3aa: CATADSRGGPAGELFF
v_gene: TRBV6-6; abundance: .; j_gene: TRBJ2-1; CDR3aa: CASRRTGVNEQFF
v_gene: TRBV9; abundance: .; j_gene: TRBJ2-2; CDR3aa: CASSAGPTSGDTGELFF
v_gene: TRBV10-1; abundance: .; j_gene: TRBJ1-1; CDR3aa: CASSEFQGRTEAFF
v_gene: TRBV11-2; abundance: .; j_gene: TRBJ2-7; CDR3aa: CASSFRRGGNEQYF
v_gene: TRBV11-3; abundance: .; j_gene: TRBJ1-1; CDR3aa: CASSARQTEAFF
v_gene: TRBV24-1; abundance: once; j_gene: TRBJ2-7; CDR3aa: CATSETGQGTTYEQYF
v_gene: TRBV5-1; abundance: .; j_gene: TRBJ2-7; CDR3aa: CASSLEGGAYEQYF
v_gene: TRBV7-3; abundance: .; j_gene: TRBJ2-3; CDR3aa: CASSFTGGLDTQYF